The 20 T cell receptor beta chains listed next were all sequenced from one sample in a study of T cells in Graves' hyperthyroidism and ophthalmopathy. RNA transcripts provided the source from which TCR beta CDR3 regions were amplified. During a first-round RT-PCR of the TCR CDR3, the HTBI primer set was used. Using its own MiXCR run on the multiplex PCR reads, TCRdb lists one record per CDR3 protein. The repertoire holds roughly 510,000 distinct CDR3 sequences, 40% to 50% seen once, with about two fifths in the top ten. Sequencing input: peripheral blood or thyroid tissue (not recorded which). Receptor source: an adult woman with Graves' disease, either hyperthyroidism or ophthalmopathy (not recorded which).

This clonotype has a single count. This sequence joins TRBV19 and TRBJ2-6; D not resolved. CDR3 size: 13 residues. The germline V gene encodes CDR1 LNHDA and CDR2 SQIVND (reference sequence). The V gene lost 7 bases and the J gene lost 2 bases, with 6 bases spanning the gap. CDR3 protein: CASTFPGANVLTF. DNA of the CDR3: TGTGCCAGTACTTTCCCTGGGGCCAACGTCCTGACTTTC. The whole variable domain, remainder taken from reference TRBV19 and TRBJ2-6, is DGGITQSPKYLFRKEGQNVTLSCEQNLNHDAMYWYRQDPGQGLRLIYYSQIVNDFQKGDIAEGYSVSREKKESFPLTVTSAQKNPTAFYLCASTFPGANVLTFGAGSRLTVL.

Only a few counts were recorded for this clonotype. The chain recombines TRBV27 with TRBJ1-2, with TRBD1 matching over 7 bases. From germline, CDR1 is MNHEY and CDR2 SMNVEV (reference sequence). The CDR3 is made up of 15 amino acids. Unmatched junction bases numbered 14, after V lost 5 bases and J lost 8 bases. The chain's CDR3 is CASSPYPGQTFGYTF. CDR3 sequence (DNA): TGTGCCAGCAGTCCCTACCCGGGACAGACTTTCGGCTACACCTTC.

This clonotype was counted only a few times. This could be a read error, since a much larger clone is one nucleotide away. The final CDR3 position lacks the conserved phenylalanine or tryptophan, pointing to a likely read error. CDR3 nucleotide sequence: TGCAGTGCCATAGTAGACCGAGCAGGCGGCTACACCTCC. It is translated as CSAIVDRAGGYTS. This chain connects TRBV20-1 to TRBJ1-2; no firm D call. CDR3 length equals 13 residues. Germline V gene sequence: CDR1 DFQATT, CDR2 SNEGSKA (reference sequence). Trimming left V 6 bases short and J 8 bases short, with 19 bases between.

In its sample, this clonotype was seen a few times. The CDR3 nucleotides are TGTGCCAGCAGTCCTCCGGACAGGGGTCCGTTTTTT. It encodes CASSPPDRGPFF. The V gene is TRBV28, the J gene TRBJ1-4; 9 nucleotides agree with TRBD1. CDR1 is MDHEN and CDR2 is SYDVKM in the germline V gene. CDR3 size: 12 residues. After removal of 5 bases from V and 16 bases from J, the junction contained 8 bases not matched to a gene.

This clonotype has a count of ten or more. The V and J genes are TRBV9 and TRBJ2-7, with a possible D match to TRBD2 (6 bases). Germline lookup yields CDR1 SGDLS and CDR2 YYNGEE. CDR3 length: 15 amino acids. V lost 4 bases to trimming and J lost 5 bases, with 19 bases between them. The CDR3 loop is CASSPYSGRSHEQYF. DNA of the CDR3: TGTGCCAGCAGCCCGTATAGCGGACGATCCCACGAGCAGTACTTC. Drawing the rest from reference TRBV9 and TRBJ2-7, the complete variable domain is DSGVTQTPKHLITATGQRVTLRCSPRSGDLSVYWYQQSLDQGLQFLIQYYNGEERAKGNILERFSAQQFPDLHSELNLSSLELGDSALYFCASSPYSGRSHEQYFGPGTRLTVT.

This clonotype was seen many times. CDR3 nucleotide sequence: TGCGCCAGCAGCAAAGGGACACAGCAAGGCTATGGCTACACCTTC. Translation: CASSKGTQQGYGYTF. The rearrangement links TRBV5-1 to TRBJ1-2; TRBD1 is a possible D gene (6 bases). Trimming took 4 bases from V and 4 from J, leaving 17 bases between them. The germline V gene encodes CDR1 SGHRS and CDR2 YFSETQ. The length of the CDR3 is 15 residues.

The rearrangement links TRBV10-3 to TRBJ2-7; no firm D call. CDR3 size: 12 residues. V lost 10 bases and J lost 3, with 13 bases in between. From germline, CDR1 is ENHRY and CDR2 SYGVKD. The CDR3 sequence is CATAAVDYEQYF. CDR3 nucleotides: TGTGCCACCGCCGCGGTAGACTACGAGCAGTACTTC.

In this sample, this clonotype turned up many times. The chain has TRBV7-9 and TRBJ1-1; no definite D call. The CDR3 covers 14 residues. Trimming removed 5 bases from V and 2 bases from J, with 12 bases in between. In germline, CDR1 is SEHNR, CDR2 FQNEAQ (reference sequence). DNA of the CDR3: TGTGCCAGCAGCAACGACATGTTCAACACTGAAGCTTTCTTT. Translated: CASSNDMFNTEAFF.

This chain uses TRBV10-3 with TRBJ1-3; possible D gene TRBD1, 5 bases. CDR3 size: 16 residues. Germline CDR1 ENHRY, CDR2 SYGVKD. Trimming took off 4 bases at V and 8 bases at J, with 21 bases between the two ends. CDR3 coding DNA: TGTGCCATCAGTGTAGACAGTCCTCTAAAAGGCTACACCATATATTTT. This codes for CAISVDSPLKGYTIYF.

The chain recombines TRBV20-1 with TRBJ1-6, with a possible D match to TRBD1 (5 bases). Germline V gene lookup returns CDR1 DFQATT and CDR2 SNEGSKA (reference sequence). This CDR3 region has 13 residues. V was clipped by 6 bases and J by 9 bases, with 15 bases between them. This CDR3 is CSARTAGGSPLHF. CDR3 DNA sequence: TGCAGTGCCAGAACCGCGGGGGGTTCACCCCTCCACTTT.

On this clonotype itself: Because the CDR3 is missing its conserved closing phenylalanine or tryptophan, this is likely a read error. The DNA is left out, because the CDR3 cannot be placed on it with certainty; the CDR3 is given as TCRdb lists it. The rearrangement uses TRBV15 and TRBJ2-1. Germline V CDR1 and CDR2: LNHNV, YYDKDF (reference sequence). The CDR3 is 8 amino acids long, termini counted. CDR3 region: CATSRDGS.

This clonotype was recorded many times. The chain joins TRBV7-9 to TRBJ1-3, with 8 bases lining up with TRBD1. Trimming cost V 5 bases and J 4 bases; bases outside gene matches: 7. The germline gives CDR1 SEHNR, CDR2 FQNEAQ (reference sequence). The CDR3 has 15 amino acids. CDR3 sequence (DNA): TGTGCCAGCAGCCCATGGACAGGGTCAGGAAACACCATATATTTT. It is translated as CASSPWTGSGNTIYF.

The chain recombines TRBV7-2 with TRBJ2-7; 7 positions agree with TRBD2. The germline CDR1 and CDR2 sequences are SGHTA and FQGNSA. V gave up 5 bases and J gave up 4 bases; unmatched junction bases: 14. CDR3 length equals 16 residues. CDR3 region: CASSPRTRLAGYEQYF. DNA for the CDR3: TGTGCCAGCAGCCCCCGAACCCGACTAGCAGGTTACGAGCAGTACTTC.

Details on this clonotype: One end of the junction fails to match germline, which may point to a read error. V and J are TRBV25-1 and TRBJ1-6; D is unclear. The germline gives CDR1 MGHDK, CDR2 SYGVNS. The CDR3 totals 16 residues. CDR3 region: CASSALLSSYSSPLHF. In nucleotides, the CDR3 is TGTGCCAGCAGTGCCCTGCTGAGCTCCTATAGTTCACCCCTCCACTTT.

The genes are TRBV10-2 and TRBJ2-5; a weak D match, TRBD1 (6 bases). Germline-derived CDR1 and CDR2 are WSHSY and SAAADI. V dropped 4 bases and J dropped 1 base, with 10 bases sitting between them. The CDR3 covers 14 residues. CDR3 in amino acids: CASSVLGAQETQYF. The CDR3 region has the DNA TGCGCCAGCAGTGTGTTGGGGGCCCAAGAGACCCAGTACTTC.

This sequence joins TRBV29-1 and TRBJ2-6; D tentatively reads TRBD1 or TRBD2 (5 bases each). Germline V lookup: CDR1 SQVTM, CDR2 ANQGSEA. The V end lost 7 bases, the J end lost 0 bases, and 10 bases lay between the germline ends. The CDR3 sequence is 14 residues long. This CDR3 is CSARGNSGANVLTF. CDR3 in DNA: TGCAGCGCCCGGGGCAACTCTGGGGCCAACGTCCTGACTTTC.

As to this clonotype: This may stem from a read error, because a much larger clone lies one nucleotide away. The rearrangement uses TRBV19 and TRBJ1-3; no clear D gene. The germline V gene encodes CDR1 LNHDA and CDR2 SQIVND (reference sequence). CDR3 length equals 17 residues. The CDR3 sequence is CASSIPVRSDSGSTIYF. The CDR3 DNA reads TGTGCCAGTAGTATCCCGGTTCGCTCCGACTCTGGAAGCACCATATATTTT.

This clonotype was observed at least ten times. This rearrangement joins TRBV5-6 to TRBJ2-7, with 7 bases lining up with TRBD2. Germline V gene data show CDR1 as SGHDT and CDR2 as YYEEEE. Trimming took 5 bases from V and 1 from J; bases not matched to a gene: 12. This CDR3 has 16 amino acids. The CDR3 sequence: CASRWGSGRASYEQYF. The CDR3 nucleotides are TGTGCCAGCAGGTGGGGGTCGGGGAGGGCTTCCTACGAGCAGTACTTC. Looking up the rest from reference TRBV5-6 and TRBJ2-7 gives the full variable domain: DAGVTQSPTHLIKTRGQQVTLRCSPKSGHDTVSWYQQALGQGPQFIFQYYEEEERQRGNFPDRFSGHQFPNYSSELNVNALLLGDSALYLCASRWGSGRASYEQYFGPGTRLTVT.

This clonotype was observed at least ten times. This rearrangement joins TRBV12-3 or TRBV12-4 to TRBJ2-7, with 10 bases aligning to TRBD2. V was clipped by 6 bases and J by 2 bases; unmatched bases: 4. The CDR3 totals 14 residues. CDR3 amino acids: CASRAGGPPYEQYF. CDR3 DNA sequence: TGTGCCAGCAGAGCGGGAGGGCCCCCCTACGAGCAGTACTTC.

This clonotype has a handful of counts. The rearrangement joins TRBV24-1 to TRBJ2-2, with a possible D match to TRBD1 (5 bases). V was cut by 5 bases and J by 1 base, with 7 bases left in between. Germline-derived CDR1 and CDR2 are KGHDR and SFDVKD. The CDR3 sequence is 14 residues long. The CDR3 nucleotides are TGTGCCACCAGTGCTGGACAGAACACCGGGGAGCTGTTTTTT. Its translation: CATSAGQNTGELFF.